The rows below give T cell receptor beta chains drawn from one sample of a study of blood T cells in healthy people across ages. Each CDR3 protein gets one entry after TCRdb re-called the 5' RACE reads with MiXCR. Here the sample spans around 1.7 million distinct CDR3 sequences, roughly 27% being singletons. Sample: blood. These receptors all come from a woman in her twenties or thirties in good health. The conserved cysteine and the conserved F or W are not part of the CDR3 here. The order of the fields is D gene, V gene, J gene, clone size, CDR3 protein. D genes are given only for firm matches. Expanded clones get a size class; other rows say once, few or many, or leave the size out.

NA	TRBV12-3/TRBV12-4	TRBJ2-7	few	ASSLGTMRNYEQY
TRBD1	TRBV9	TRBJ2-1	few	ASSVGTGVGNEQF
TRBD1	TRBV2	NA	NA	ASSEAGGVNEQY
TRBD1	TRBV10-2	TRBJ2-3	NA	ASAGRDRGITDTQY
NA	TRBV7-2	TRBJ2-1	NA	ASSLASPLNEQF
NA	TRBV14	TRBJ1-1	NA	ASSQLGLGVEAF
NA	TRBV30	TRBJ2-5	few	AWSTGNIQTQY
NA	TRBV24-1	TRBJ2-1	NA	ATGIRGSSNEQF
NA	TRBV29-1	TRBJ2-5	NA	SVGPGETQN
NA	TRBV5-1	TRBJ1-2	many	ASSSGGSVGYT
TRBD1	TRBV2	TRBJ2-7	few	ASSRLKTGGYEQY
NA	TRBV20-1	TRBJ2-3	few	SANTPTAIGTDTQY
NA	TRBV4-1	TRBJ1-5	few	ASSQAQGSNQPQH
NA	TRBV5-4	TRBJ1-5	many	ASSTGQDQPQH
NA	TRBV4-3	TRBJ2-1	NA	VSSQGGAANNEQF
TRBD2	TRBV29-1	TRBJ2-1	many	SVASGSYNEQF
NA	TRBV27	TRBJ2-1	many	ASSFKARVSEQF
NA	TRBV11-2	TRBJ2-1	NA	ASSSLSDLSSYNEQF
NA	TRBV7-2	TRBJ1-1	NA	ASSHGGIRTEAF
TRBD1	TRBV7-2	TRBJ2-7	few	ASSWPGQGSYEQY
TRBD1	TRBV9	TRBJ1-4	NA	ASSVGAGGSEKLF
TRBD2	TRBV7-2	TRBJ2-5	NA	ASSLQRGYQETQY
TRBD1	TRBV30	TRBJ1-5	few	AWALGQAKQPQH
TRBD2	TRBV2	TRBJ2-1	NA	ASSEQLPGLAGGLF
NA	TRBV19	TRBJ2-1	NA	ASSVQGTNEQF
NA	TRBV27	TRBJ2-2	few	ASSRWGTETGELF
NA	TRBV6-6	TRBJ1-5	NA	ASSYSSWNYQPQH
NA	TRBV4-3	TRBJ2-3	few	ASSQVTGDTQY
TRBD1	TRBV19	TRBJ1-2	NA	ASTSGTAIYGYT
NA	TRBV5-6	TRBJ2-7	many	ASSLTGTDYYEQY
TRBD2	TRBV2	NA	NA	ASSENERGTQY